Each of the 4 T cell receptor beta chains below was sequenced from the same sample in a study of identical twins. TCRdb analysed the 5' RACE reads with MiXCR anew, one entry per CDR3 protein. This table holds under 1 million distinct CDR3 sequences, over 9% found once. These data are also associated with another study on yellow fever vaccine responses in identical twins.

Specimen: PBMCs. The receptors were sampled from a woman in her late teens or twenties in good health.

This clonotype was counted only a few times. This chain connects TRBV3-1 to TRBJ2-5; D gene unclear. The CDR3 has 15 amino acids. Germline values: CDR1 LGHDT, CDR2 YNNKEL (reference sequence). V lost 0 bases, J lost 1 base, and 9 bases lay in between. This CDR3 reads CASSQENGFQETQYF. CDR3 DNA sequence: TGTGCCAGCAGCCAAGAGAACGGATTCCAAGAGACCCAGTACTTC.

This clonotype was seen only a few times. The chain links TRBV5-5 to TRBJ2-3; a possible D gene is TRBD2 (5 bases). Trimming cost V 0 bases and J 5 bases, with 13 bases left between them. CDR1 and CDR2 from the germline V gene are SGHKS and YYEKEE (reference sequence). This CDR3 spans 15 amino acids. CDR3 bases: TGTGCCAGCAGCTTGGGGCTAGCATGGGAAGATACGCAGTATTTT. Amino acid sequence: CASSLGLAWEDTQYF.

This clonotype has at least ten counts. The CDR3 nucleotides read TGTGCCAGCAGTTTAGGCCAGACCAGAGAGACCCAGTACTTC. Its translation is CASSLGQTRETQYF. V usage is TRBV12-3 or TRBV12-4 and J usage is TRBJ2-5; D is unclear. The V end lost 1 base, the J end lost 4 bases, and 10 bases lay between the germline ends. The CDR3 length is 14 residues.

This clonotype was seen at least ten times. V is TRBV7-9 and J is TRBJ2-1; D is perhaps TRBD2 (6 bases). The CDR3 runs 15 residues. The V gene's germline CDR1 is SEHNR and CDR2 FQNEAQ (reference sequence). V lost 2 bases to trimming and J lost 5 bases, with 13 bases between them. The CDR3 bases are TGTGCCAGCAGCTTATCCGAGCTAGCGAACAATGAGCAGTTCTTC. Protein: CASSLSELANNEQFF.